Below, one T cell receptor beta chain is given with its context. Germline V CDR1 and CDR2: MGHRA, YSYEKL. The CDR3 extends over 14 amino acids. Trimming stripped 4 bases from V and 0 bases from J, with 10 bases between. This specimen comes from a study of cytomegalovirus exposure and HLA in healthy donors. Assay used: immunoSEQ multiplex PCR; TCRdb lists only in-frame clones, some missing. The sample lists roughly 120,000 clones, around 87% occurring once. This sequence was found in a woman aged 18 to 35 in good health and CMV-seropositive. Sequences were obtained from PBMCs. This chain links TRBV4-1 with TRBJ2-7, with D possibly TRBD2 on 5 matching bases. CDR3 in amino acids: CASSRPGGSYEQYF. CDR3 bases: TGCGCCAGCAGCCGCCCAGGAGGCTCCTACGAGCAGTACTTC.